This is a list of T cell receptor beta chains from one sample in a study of cytomegalovirus exposure and HLA in healthy donors. Sequencing was performed with immunoSEQ multiplex PCR; in TCRdb, only in-frame clones are kept and a portion is missing. The data hold 95,000 to 150,000 clones, with 75% observed a single time. The sequencing sample was made of PBMCs. The receptors derive from a woman in her thirties or forties in good health and CMV-seropositive. Each CDR3 is given with its conserved first and last residue. D genes are given only for firm matches. Clone sizes are given selectively: once, few, many, or a class where the clone is expanded.

V	D	size	J	DNA	CDR3
TRBV5-1	.	once	TRBJ1-2	TGCGCCAGCAGCTCGGACAACAACTATGGCTACACCTTC	CASSSDNNYGYTF
TRBV28	.	.	TRBJ1-5	TGTGCCAGCAGTTTAAGCTTGGGGGCGCTTGGTAATCAGCCCCAGCATTTT	CASSLSLGALGNQPQHF
TRBV9	TRBD1	.	TRBJ2-7	TGTGCCAGCAGCGCGGGACAGGGAATCTACGAGCAGTACTTC	CASSAGQGIYEQYF
TRBV30	.	.	TRBJ2-2	TGTGCCTGGAGTGGAGACTCAGACGGGGAGCTGTTTTTT	CAWSGDSDGELFF
TRBV29-1	.	once	TRBJ2-7	TGCAGCCGAGTGGAGGGAACCTACGAGCAGTACTTC	CSRVEGTYEQYF
TRBV7-6	.	.	TRBJ1-4	TGTGCCAGCAGCTTAGGTCGAGGGGGAAGGACTAATGAAAAACTGTTTTTT	CASSLGRGGRTNEKLFF
TRBV7-8	TRBD1	.	TRBJ1-2	TGTGCCAGCAGCTCCCAGGGGGCTACTAACTATGGCTACACCTTC	CASSSQGATNYGYTF
TRBV4-3	.	.	TRBJ2-5	TGCGCCAGCAGCCACAGTCGGGGAGTCCAAGAGACCCAGTACTTC	CASSHSRGVQETQYF
TRBV7-8	.	.	TRBJ2-1	TGTGCCAGCAGCTTAGCGTCGGGTAGCGGCCTTTACAATGAGCAGTTCTTC	CASSLASGSGLYNEQFF
TRBV15	.	.	TRBJ1-1	TGTGCCACCAGCAGAGAGCCCGACAGGCTAAATGAAGCTTTCTTT	CATSREPDRLNEAFF
TRBV18	.	.	TRBJ2-6	TGTGCCAGCTCACCACAAGACAGAATCAGGGCCAACGTCCTGACTTTC	CASSPQDRIRANVLTF
TRBV5-1	.	.	TRBJ2-5	TGCGCCAGCAGCTTGGCTACCGAGACCCAGTACTTC	CASSLATETQYF
TRBV6-5	.	.	TRBJ1-1	TGTGCCAGCAGTTACACCGCGGGGAGGACTGAAGCTTTCTTT	CASSYTAGRTEAFF
TRBV28	.	.	TRBJ1-4	TGTGCCAGCAGTTTGGGGGGTACTAATGAAAAACTGTTTTTT	CASSLGGTNEKLFF
TRBV4-1	.	few	TRBJ1-1	TGCGCCAGCAGCTCATCCCAGGCCACGAACACTGAAGCTTTCTTT	CASSSSQATNTEAFF
TRBV5-4	.	.	TRBJ2-3	TGTGCCAGCAGTCTAACCCCGCCGGATACGCAGTATTTT	CASSLTPPDTQYF
TRBV7-2	TRBD1	once	TRBJ2-6	TGTGCCAGCAGCTCCGCTCCCTACAGGGGGCGAGGGGCCAACGTCCTGACTTTC	CASSSAPYRGRGANVLTF
TRBV4-3	.	.	TRBJ2-7	TGCGCCAGCAGCCAAGCGGTCCGATACGAGCAGTACTTC	CASSQAVRYEQYF